This T cell receptor (beta chain) is from a study of cytomegalovirus exposure and HLA in healthy donors. Study outcomes and limitations: Cytomegalovirus status was reportedly diagnosed by the classifier with high sensitivity and specificity.

PCR used 60 Vbeta primers and 13 Jbeta primers. Some clones are missing from TCRdb's copy, which holds only in-frame ones; the method was immunoSEQ multiplex PCR. This sample has 150,000 to 200,000 clones, with more than 75% found just once. Looked up from germline, CDR1 is SEHNR and CDR2 is FQNEAQ (reference sequence). This CDR3 spans 14 amino acids. With 5 bases removed from V and 7 bases from J, the gap between germline ends came to 14 bases. As to this clone: Its antigen is unknown.

This TCR derives from a woman aged 30 to 39 in good health and CMV-seropositive. The material sequenced was PBMCs. The chain is built from TRBV7-9 and TRBJ1-4; no definite D call. The CDR3 loop is CASSQSRSGEKLFF. CDR3 in DNA: TGTGCCAGCAGCCAAAGCCGTAGTGGTGAAAAACTGTTTTTT.